Presented here are 20 T cell receptor beta chains from one specimen sequenced in a study of OX40 agonist ivuxolimab in advanced cancers. Sequencing used immunoSEQ multiplex PCR; TCRdb keeps in-frame clones, though not all of them. Among about 100,000 clones listed, around 89% were seen once. The sequences come from CD4+ or CD8+ T cells sorted from blood, collected in a trial of the OX40 agonist ivuxolimab. These receptors all come from an adult with an advanced solid tumor such as melanoma, head and neck, liver or kidney cancer.

The rearrangement joins TRBV4-1 to TRBJ2-3; 8 bases are a match to TRBD2. CDR1 is MGHRA, CDR2 YSYEKL, per germline. After removal of 7 bases from V and 3 bases from J, the junction contained 9 bases not matched to a gene. The CDR3 is made up of 15 amino acids. In DNA form, the CDR3 reads TGCGCCAGCAAAAAAGGGGGACTAGTGACAGATACGCAGTATTTT. It is translated as CASKKGGLVTDTQYF.

The chain has TRBV15 and TRBJ2-7, with D perhaps being TRBD1 or TRBD2 (5 bases each). The CDR3 extends over 13 amino acids. CDR1 LNHNV and CDR2 YYDKDF come from the germline V gene (reference sequence). With 0 bases removed from V and 9 bases from J, the gap between germline ends came to 12 bases. DNA of the CDR3: TGTGCCACCAGCAGAGAGGGACCCTCCGGGCAGTACTTC. Protein sequence: CATSREGPSGQYF.

This rearrangement joins TRBV19 to TRBJ2-7, with 8 bases fitting TRBD1. Germline V CDR1 and CDR2: LNHDA, SQIVND (reference sequence). V lost 3 bases and J lost 6; bases outside the gene matches: 7. CDR3 length: 14 amino acids. The CDR3 sequence: CASSMARGLGEQYF. The CDR3 nucleotides are TGTGCCAGTAGTATGGCCAGGGGGCTGGGCGAGCAGTACTTC.

The chain joins TRBV19 to TRBJ2-5; D is unclear. V lost 6 bases to trimming and J lost 7 bases, with 9 bases between them. CDR1 and CDR2 (germline): LNHDA, SQIVND (reference sequence). The CDR3 length is 11 residues. CDR3 amino acids: CASSMGPTQYF. CDR3 DNA: TGTGCCAGTAGCATGGGCCCGACCCAGTACTTC. The whole variable domain, remainder taken from reference TRBV19 and TRBJ2-5, is DGGITQSPKYLFRKEGQNVTLSCEQNLNHDAMYWYRQDPGQGLRLIYYSQIVNDFQKGDIAEGYSVSREKKESFPLTVTSAQKNPTAFYLCASSMGPTQYFGPGTRLLVL.

This sequence joins TRBV14 and TRBJ2-3; no clear D gene. There are 17 residues in the CDR3. The V and J ends lost 3 bases and 7 bases respectively, with 23 bases between them. CDR1 SGHDN and CDR2 FVKESK come from the germline V gene. CDR3 in amino acids: CASSQGALRLKTNTQYF. The CDR3 DNA reads TGTGCCAGCAGCCAGGGCGCCCTGCGGCTGAAAACGAATACGCAGTATTTT. The whole variable domain, remainder taken from reference TRBV14 and TRBJ2-3, is EAGVTQFPSHSVIEKGQTVTLRCDPISGHDNLYWYRRVMGKEIKFLLHFVKESKQDESGMPNNRFLAERTGGTYSTLKVQPAELEDSGVYFCASSQGALRLKTNTQYFGPGTRLTVL.

The chain joins TRBV18 to TRBJ2-1, with TRBD1 matching over 8 bases. The CDR3 loop spans 16 amino acids. With 4 bases clipped from V and 9 bases from J, the junction kept 14 bases outside the gene matches. From germline, CDR1 is KGHSH and CDR2 LQKENI. The CDR3 loop is CASSQDRAPRWGEQFF. DNA of the CDR3: TGTGCCAGCTCACAGGACAGGGCTCCGAGGTGGGGTGAGCAGTTCTTC. Variable domain in full (rest from reference TRBV18 and TRBJ2-1): NAGVMQNPRHLVRRRGQEARLRCSPMKGHSHVYWYRQLPEEGLKFMVYLQKENIIDESGMPKERFSAEFPKEGPSILRIQQVVRGDSAAYFCASSQDRAPRWGEQFFGPGTRLTVL.

The genes are TRBV5-6 and TRBJ2-7, with D perhaps matching TRBD1 or TRBD2 (5 bases each). This CDR3 region has 16 residues. V was pared by 2 bases and J by 2 bases, with 17 bases between. Germline CDR1 and CDR2: SGHDT and YYEEEE. The CDR3 nucleotides are TGTGCCAGCAGCTTACTTGGCAGGGACCAAACCTACGAGCAGTACTTC. This encodes CASSLLGRDQTYEQYF.

The chain combines TRBV11-2 with TRBJ1-2; weak D call: TRBD1 (5 bases). Germline V CDR1 and CDR2: SGHAT, FQNNGV. Trimming removed 6 bases from V and 0 bases from J, with 11 bases in between. The CDR3 has 14 amino acids. The CDR3 sequence is CASRRDGANYGYTF. Here the CDR3 DNA reads TGTGCCAGCAGGCGGGACGGAGCTAACTATGGCTACACCTTC.

For the CDR3, the DNA is TGTGCCAGCAGCTTAGCAGGGGAAGGGGGCTACACCTTC. This codes for CASSLAGEGGYTF. The rearrangement links TRBV7-9 to TRBJ1-2; TRBD1 might be the D (5 bases). Germline CDR1 is SEHNR and CDR2 is FQNEAQ (reference sequence). The CDR3 has 13 residues. Trimming took 0 bases from V and 8 from J, leaving 10 bases between them.

CDR3 region: CASSPSPGGTGELFF. CDR3 in DNA: TGTGCCAGCAGCCCATCCCCGGGTGGCACCGGGGAGCTGTTTTTT. The J gene is TRBJ2-2, the V gene TRBV27, with D unclear. The V end was cut by 6 bases, the J end by 4 bases, with 15 bases between. CDR1 is MNHEY and CDR2 is SMNVEV in the germline V gene (reference sequence). CDR3 length equals 15 residues.

A single count supports this clone. V and J are TRBV5-1 and TRBJ2-1; TRBD1 agrees at 8 bases. CDR1 and CDR2 (germline): SGHRS, YFSETQ. Trimming at V came to 6 bases and at J to 4 bases, leaving 6 bases not matched to a gene. The CDR3 is made up of 14 amino acids. In nucleotides, the CDR3 is TGCGCCAGCACCTCAGGGGGCTTTTACAATGAGCAGTTCTTC. It is translated as CASTSGGFYNEQFF.

The chain couples TRBV6-5 to TRBJ2-7; 7 bases map to TRBD2. Germline assignment: CDR1 MNHEY and CDR2 SVGAGI. The J segment lost 1 base and the V segment lost 4 bases, leaving 7 bases of the junction unmatched. This CDR3 has 15 amino acids. The CDR3 nucleotides read TGTGCCAGCAGTTCCTCAATGGGGGGGTCCTACGAGCAGTACTTC. Translating gives CASSSSMGGSYEQYF.

A single count supports this clone. J is TRBJ2-5 and V is TRBV19; D perhaps matches TRBD2 (5 bases). Germline V gene data show CDR1 as LNHDA and CDR2 as SQIVND (reference sequence). The CDR3 has 16 amino acids. Between the trimmed V and J ends, which lost 6 bases and 5 bases, there was a span of 22 bases. The CDR3 DNA sequence: TGTGCCAGTAGAGAATCAGCGGCGGGCGAGAGGGAGACCCAGTACTTC. Translating gives CASRESAAGERETQYF.

The gene calls are TRBV19 and TRBJ1-5, with D uncertain. This CDR3 has 12 amino acids. The germline gives CDR1 LNHDA, CDR2 SQIVND (reference sequence). Deletions cut 4 bases from V and 2 bases from J, with 3 bases between. The CDR3 bases are TGTGCCAGTAGTAGGGGCAATCAGCCCCAGCATTTT. It encodes CASSRGNQPQHF.

V usage is TRBV10-1 and J usage is TRBJ2-7; possible D gene TRBD1, 6 bases. Germline CDR1 WNHNN, CDR2 SYGVQD (reference sequence). V shed 5 bases and J shed 5 bases, with 19 bases lying between them. CDR3 length: 15 amino acids. In nucleotides, the CDR3 is TGCGCCAGCAGTAACTTTAGGGGGAGCGTCGACGAGCAGTACTTC. Translated, it gives CASSNFRGSVDEQYF.

In this sample, this clone turned up once. The gene calls are TRBV7-9 and TRBJ2-6; D gene unclear. Germline V gene lookup returns CDR1 SEHNR and CDR2 FQNEAQ (reference sequence). The CDR3 is 16 amino acids. V lost 4 bases, J lost 1 base, and 11 bases lay in between. CDR3 sequence reads: CASSYLVGSGANVLTF. In DNA, the CDR3 is TGTGCCAGCAGCTACTTGGTCGGGTCTGGGGCCAACGTCCTGACTTTC.

The rearrangement uses TRBV28 and TRBJ2-7; the match to TRBD1 covers 7 bases. The length of the CDR3 is 15 residues. V lost 6 bases to trimming and J lost 7 bases; unmatched junction nucleotides: 15. Germline CDR1 and CDR2: MDHEN and SYDVKM. DNA of the CDR3: TGTGCCAGCAGCCCTCACAGGGGTCGCGCATGGGAGCAGTACTTC. This encodes CASSPHRGRAWEQYF.

The chain employs TRBV5-4 and TRBJ2-1, with a tentative D call TRBD1 (7 bases). Germline V CDR1 and CDR2: SGHNT, YYREEE (reference sequence). CDR3 length: 14 residues. The V end was cut by 10 bases, the J end by 0 bases, with 14 bases between. CDR3 coding DNA: TGTGCCTCCGGGGGACAGAGCTCCTACAATGAGCAGTTCTTC. Translating gives CASGGQSSYNEQFF.

This clone was recorded only once. The chain uses TRBV10-3 and TRBJ2-3; the match to TRBD2 covers 9 bases. Germline V gene lookup returns CDR1 ENHRY and CDR2 SYGVKD. This CDR3 spans 16 amino acids. With V trimmed by 6 bases and J by 0 bases, 7 bases remained unmatched. CDR3 region: CAIRHGTSLSTDTQYF. In nucleotides, the CDR3 is TGTGCCATCAGACACGGGACTAGCTTGAGCACAGATACGCAGTATTTT.

The chain is built from TRBV14 and TRBJ2-1; 7 bases are a match to TRBD1. There are 14 residues in the CDR3. V lost 4 bases, J lost 14 bases, and 14 bases stayed unmatched. The germline gives CDR1 SGHDN, CDR2 FVKESK. The CDR3 region is CASSRNTDRVRKFF. In nucleotides, the CDR3 is TGTGCCAGCAGCCGAAATACCGACAGGGTGAGGAAGTTCTTC.